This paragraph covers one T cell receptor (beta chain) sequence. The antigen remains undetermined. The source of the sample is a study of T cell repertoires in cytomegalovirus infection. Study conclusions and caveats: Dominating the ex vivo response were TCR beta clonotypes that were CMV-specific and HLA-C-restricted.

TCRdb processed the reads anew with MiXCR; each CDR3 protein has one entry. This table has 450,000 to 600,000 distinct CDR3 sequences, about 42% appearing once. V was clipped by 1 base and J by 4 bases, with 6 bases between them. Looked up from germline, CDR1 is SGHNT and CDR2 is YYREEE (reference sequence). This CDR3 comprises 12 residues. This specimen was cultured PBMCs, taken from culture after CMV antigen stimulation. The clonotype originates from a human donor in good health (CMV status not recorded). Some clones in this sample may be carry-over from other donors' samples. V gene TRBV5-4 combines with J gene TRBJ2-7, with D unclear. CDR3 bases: TGTGCCAGCAGCTTGTCCAATTACGAGCAGTACTTC. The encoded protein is CASSLSNYEQYF. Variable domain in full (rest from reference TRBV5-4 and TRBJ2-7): ETGVTQSPTHLIKTRGQQVTLRCSSQSGHNTVSWYQQALGQGPQFIFQYYREEENGRGNFPPRFSGLQFPNYSSELNVNALELDDSALYLCASSLSNYEQYFGPGTRLTVT.